In its sample, the clone carrying this T cell receptor (beta chain) was seen once. Its antigen is unidentified. The CDR3 length is 11 residues. V was shortened by 6 bases and J by 8 bases, with 5 bases between the two germline ends. Per the germline V gene, CDR1 is MRHNA and CDR2 is SNTAGT. No patient had autoimmune disease or received systemic immunosuppression. This entry is derived from a study of OX40 agonist ivuxolimab in advanced cancers. Study as a whole: All patients had ivuxolimab intravenously every 2 weeks at 0.01 to 10 mg/kg. Participants averaged approximately 65 years of age (range roughly 20 to 90) and were approximately 81% male.

Data came from immunoSEQ multiplex PCR; TCRdb stores just in-frame clones and leaves some out. Of 50,000 or so clones in the sample, 70% to 90% were seen once. Findings and caveats of the study: CD4+ and CD8+ blood T cells expanded clonally by week 6 at 0.1 to 3.0 mg/kg.

The source of this sequence is an adult with an advanced solid tumor such as melanoma, head and neck, liver or kidney cancer. V and J are TRBV6-4 and TRBJ1-6; D might be TRBD1 (5 bases). The sample was CD4+ or CD8+ T cells sorted from blood, taken in a trial of the OX40 agonist ivuxolimab. As DNA, the CDR3 is TGTGCCAGCAGGGGGGATTCACCCCTCCACTTT. Translating gives CASRGDSPLHF.